A single sample is the source of the 20 T cell receptor beta chains below, sequenced in a study of T-cell memory formation after mild COVID-19 (dated by TCRdb to 2020 to 2023). Libraries were constructed by 5' RACE. The instrument was an Illumina NovaSeq 6000. TCRdb passed the public sequencing reads through fastp at Q25 and MiXCR, retaining productive beta sequences. Rows matching on CDR3 protein sequence are summarized as one entry with the most common DNA and genes. Across this sample there are some 210,000 distinct CDR3 sequences, with around 27% seen only once. The ten largest clones add up to roughly an eighth of the sample. The sequencing input was PBMCs or a T cell subset sorted from them (not recorded which). All receptors derive from an adult woman who had mild COVID-19 (a few samples of this study predate the infection). The sample titles of this study are shuffled in the database, so cell type and time point are left out; the donor was told from shared clones.

The CDR3 sequence is CASSYDGEYYGYTF. The CDR3, as DNA: TGTGCCAGCAGTTACGATGGGGAATACTATGGCTACACCTTC. The rearrangement links TRBV6-5 to TRBJ1-2; the D is unclear. Germline CDR1 reads MNHEY; CDR2 reads SVGAGI. The CDR3 sequence is 14 residues long. V was pared by 2 bases and J by 3 bases, with 10 bases between.

This clonotype was observed a handful of times. V gene TRBV6-5 combines with J gene TRBJ1-1; 7 bases match TRBD1. Germline CDR1 is MNHEY and CDR2 is SVGAGI. V trimming: 6 bases; J trimming: 2 bases; junction bases outside the gene matches: 9. The CDR3 is 15 residues long. This CDR3 is CASRTDRAENTEAFF. Written as DNA, the CDR3 is TGTGCCAGCAGGACCGACAGGGCGGAAAACACTGAAGCTTTCTTT.

As for this clonotype: A junction boundary mismatches the germline segment, possibly from a read error. This chain joins TRBV5-8 and TRBJ1-6, with 9 bases aligning to TRBD1. Per the germline V gene, CDR1 is SGHTS and CDR2 is YDEGEE. The CDR3 covers 17 residues. DNA of the CDR3: TGTGCCAGCAGTTTGGGACAGGGAAGTCCGATTAGATCACCCCTCCACTTT. Translating gives CASSLGQGSPIRSPLHF.

This chain connects TRBV12-3 or TRBV12-4 to TRBJ1-1; 7 bases match TRBD1. Losses at the gene ends were 8 bases for V and 3 bases for J; bases not matched to a gene: 6. The CDR3 loop spans 13 amino acids. This CDR3 is CASCAQGDTEAFF. As DNA, the CDR3 is TGTGCCAGCTGCGCGCAGGGGGACACTGAAGCTTTCTTT.

The sample holds a few counts of this clonotype. The J gene is TRBJ1-1, the V gene TRBV6-5, with D possibly TRBD1 on 6 matching bases. V was trimmed by 4 bases and J by 5 bases, leaving 26 bases between them. The germline V gene encodes CDR1 MNHEY and CDR2 SVGAGI. The CDR3 spans 18 residues. CDR3 nucleotides: TGTGCCAGCAGTTCCCCGGGGGGGCGCGGTCGACTAGGGACTGAAGCTTTCTTT. It codes for CASSSPGGRGRLGTEAFF.

The rearrangement links TRBV7-8 to TRBJ2-5; no firm D call. The CDR3 covers 14 residues. The V end lost 5 bases, the J end lost 7 bases, and 17 bases lay between the germline ends. Per germline, CDR1 SGHVS and CDR2 FQNEAQ. CDR3 coding DNA: TGTGCCAGCAGCCCCCCCGCCGATTTGGGGACCCAGTACTTC. Protein sequence: CASSPPADLGTQYF.

This chain uses TRBV7-2 with TRBJ1-1, with a possible D match to TRBD1 (5 bases). Trimming took off 5 bases at V and 8 bases at J, with 18 bases between the two ends. The length of the CDR3 is 14 residues. CDR1 SGHTA and CDR2 FQGNSA come from the germline V gene. DNA for the CDR3: TGTGCCAGCAGCCCCGGGACTATCGGCCAGGAAGCTTTCTTT. Translated: CASSPGTIGQEAFF.

This chain connects TRBV9 to TRBJ2-7; perhaps TRBD2 as D (6 bases). Deletions cut 2 bases from V and 5 bases from J, with 11 bases between. The CDR3 extends over 13 amino acids. CDR1 is SGDLS, CDR2 YYNGEE, per germline. The CDR3 spells CASSVAGSHEQYF. The CDR3 DNA is TGTGCCAGCAGCGTCGCGGGATCCCACGAGCAGTACTTC.

This clonotype was seen only a few times. This CDR3 reads CAISGGLAGVYEQYF. The CDR3 DNA is TGTGCCATCAGTGGAGGGCTAGCGGGGGTCTACGAGCAGTACTTC. This chain links TRBV10-3 with TRBJ2-7; 10 bases line up with TRBD2. The CDR3 sequence is 15 residues long. CDR1 is ENHRY, CDR2 SYGVKD, per germline. V trimming: 4 bases; J trimming: 3 bases; junction bases outside the gene matches: 6.

This clonotype was observed once. The chain couples TRBV5-4 to TRBJ1-2; a weak D match, TRBD1 (6 bases). CDR3 size: 14 residues. The germline V and J ends were trimmed by 3 bases and 4 bases, with 13 bases remaining between them. CDR1 is SGHNT, CDR2 YYREEE, per germline (reference sequence). CDR3 sequence (DNA): TGTGCCAGCAGCTCCCGGGACACCATCTATGGCTACACCTTC. This translates into CASSSRDTIYGYTF.

This clonotype was observed a few times. The V call is TRBV12-3 or TRBV12-4, the J call TRBJ1-1; D not certain. The CDR3 length is 15 residues. V gave up 1 base and J gave up 14 bases, with 23 bases separating them. Here the CDR3 DNA reads TGTGCCAGCAGTTTAGGTGGAGTAAGGGCGCTAACGGGGTTCTTT. This sequence encodes CASSLGGVRALTGFF.

V gene TRBV13 combines with J gene TRBJ2-6, with a tentative D call TRBD2 (6 bases). CDR3 length: 20 amino acids. The germline V gene has CDR1 PRHDT and CDR2 FYEKMQ (reference sequence). V lost 4 bases and J lost 0, with 22 bases in between. CDR3 DNA: TGTGCCAGCAGCTCCTATAGGTTGACTAGTGACTACTCTGGGGCCAACGTCCTGACTTTC. Translation gives CASSSYRLTSDYSGANVLTF.

The V gene is TRBV29-1, the J gene TRBJ2-1; D tentatively fits TRBD1 or TRBD2 (5 bases each). Germline CDR1 reads SQVTM; CDR2 reads ANQGSEA. This CDR3 comprises 14 residues. The germline V and J ends were trimmed by 6 bases and 3 bases, with 15 bases remaining between them. CDR3 protein: CSVGDEPDYNEQFF. The DNA of the CDR3 is TGCAGCGTCGGGGACGAACCGGACTACAATGAGCAGTTCTTC.

The chain combines TRBV9 with TRBJ2-6; D might be TRBD1 or TRBD2, each matching 5 bases. The CDR3 consists of 15 residues. Germline CDR1 SGDLS, CDR2 YYNGEE. The V gene lost 5 bases and the J gene lost 0 bases, with 9 bases spanning the gap. The CDR3 nucleotides read TGTGCCAGCAGATGGGGGAGCTCTGGGGCCAACGTCCTGACTTTC. Residues: CASRWGSSGANVLTF. Complete variable domain (other parts from reference TRBV9 and TRBJ2-6): DSGVTQTPKHLITATGQRVTLRCSPRSGDLSVYWYQQSLDQGLQFLIQYYNGEERAKGNILERFSAQQFPDLHSELNLSSLELGDSALYFCASRWGSSGANVLTFGAGSRLTVL.

This clonotype has a handful of counts. The chain uses TRBV2 and TRBJ2-3; D not certain. The V gene's germline CDR1 is SNHLY and CDR2 FYNNEI. Deletions cut 5 bases from V and 3 bases from J, with 30 bases between. This CDR3 contains 20 residues. This chain's CDR3 is CASSIPVQTPGSGYTDTQYF. CDR3 DNA sequence: TGTGCCAGCAGTATCCCAGTCCAAACGCCGGGCTCGGGTTATACAGATACGCAGTATTTT.

This clonotype was observed many times. The V call is TRBV2, the J call TRBJ2-7, with D unresolved. With 4 bases removed from V and 6 bases from J, the gap between germline ends came to 13 bases. Looked up from germline, CDR1 is SNHLY and CDR2 is FYNNEI. This CDR3 contains 13 residues. The CDR3 DNA reads TGTGCCAGCAGTGCTAGACCCCTCGGCGAGCAGTACTTC. Encoded protein: CASSARPLGEQYF.

This clonotype appeared a few times. This chain joins TRBV12-3 or TRBV12-4 and TRBJ1-2; weak D call: TRBD1 (6 bases). V was shortened by 6 bases and J by 8 bases, with 16 bases between the two germline ends. The CDR3 extends over 13 amino acids. As DNA, the CDR3 is TGTGCCAGCAGCCTTACAGGGTATGGAGGCTACACCTTC. It yields the protein CASSLTGYGGYTF.

This clonotype turned up a few times. The chain is built from TRBV6-5 and TRBJ1-2; maybe TRBD1 (6 bases). CDR1 MNHEY and CDR2 SVGAGI come from the germline V gene. Trimming removed 2 bases at V and 8 bases at J, with 15 bases between. The length of the CDR3 is 14 residues. The CDR3 nucleotides read TGTGCCAGCAGTTACGAAGGGGGGCCAGGGGGCTACACCTTC. Its protein is CASSYEGGPGGYTF.

DNA for the CDR3: TGCGCCAGCAGCTTGGCGGTTACGAACACCGGGGAGCTGTTTTTT. As protein: CASSLAVTNTGELFF. This rearrangement joins TRBV5-1 to TRBJ2-2; D remains unclear. The germline gives CDR1 SGHRS, CDR2 YFSETQ. There are 15 residues in the CDR3. The V end lost 0 bases, the J end lost 0 bases, and 6 bases lay between the germline ends.

This clonotype was observed a few times. The rearrangement links TRBV20-1 to TRBJ2-7, with D possibly matching TRBD1 (6 bases). Germline CDR1 DFQATT, CDR2 SNEGSKA (reference sequence). V was pared by 3 bases and J by 6 bases, with 12 bases between. This CDR3 has 12 residues. The CDR3 bases are TGCAGTGCTAGGTGGGGGCAAGGCGAGCAGTACTTC. Translating it yields CSARWGQGEQYF.